This TCR beta chain appears in the sequencing data of a study of beta chain features in type 1 diabetes. Notes on the study in general: TCRB CDR3s from Type 1 diabetes patients were moderately but significantly shorter in all four CD4+ subsets. Cells with high TCR expression could be over-represented by cDNA sequencing. Lower insertion and higher deletion counts appeared at VDJ junctions in type 1 diabetes patients.

The whole isolated RNA underwent reverse transcription, so sequencing captured expressed TCRB transcripts. Assay used: immunoSEQ multiplex PCR; TCRdb lists only in-frame clones, some missing. Altogether roughly 340,000 clones are present, roughly 13% being singletons, with the ten largest covering nearly 0.015%. V lost 1 base and J 4 bases, leaving 12 bases between the germline ends. This CDR3 is built from 14 residues. Germline V gene sequence: CDR1 SGDLS, CDR2 YYNGEE. Purity exceeded 95% in all sorted populations. This clone has a handful of counts. Its matching antigen is unknown. The TCR originated in a woman younger than 35 with type 1 diabetes. Sequenced input: naive CD4+ T cells from blood. J is TRBJ2-7 and V is TRBV9; weak D call: TRBD2 (6 bases). CDR3 nucleotides: TGTGCCAGCAGCGTATCACCCGGGAGTTACGAGCAGTACTTC. Translated, it gives CASSVSPGSYEQYF.